These T cell receptor beta chains were read from a single sample in a study of OX40 agonist ivuxolimab in advanced cancers. The method was immunoSEQ multiplex PCR; TCRdb's version includes in-frame clones alone and lacks a portion of them. The repertoire has about 100,000 clones, about 92% of them found once; the top ten carry about 1.5%. This specimen consisted of CD4+ or CD8+ T cells sorted from blood, obtained in a trial of the OX40 agonist ivuxolimab. The receptors were sampled from an adult with an advanced solid tumor such as melanoma, head and neck, liver or kidney cancer. Each CDR3 is given with its conserved first and last residue. A D gene is named only where the DNA matches it firmly. Clone size appears in some rows only: once, few, many, or a class for an expanded clone.

clone_size,v_call,d_call,j_call,cdr3_aa,cdr3_nt
once,TRBV6-4,.,TRBJ2-3,CASRPMAGTDTQYF,TGTGCCAGCAGACCAATGGCGGGCACAGATACGCAGTATTTT
once,TRBV2,.,TRBJ1-3,CASSPDRYSGNTIYF,TGTGCCAGCAGCCCCGACAGGTACTCTGGAAACACCATATATTTT
.,TRBV10-3,TRBD1,TRBJ2-7,CAISDLDRGPYEQYF,TGTGCCATCAGTGATTTGGACAGGGGACCCTACGAGCAGTACTTC
.,TRBV29-1,.,TRBJ2-3,CSVEVGGTQYF,TGCAGCGTTGAAGTCGGGGGTACGCAGTATTTT
.,TRBV9,TRBD2,TRBJ2-7,CASSAGLAGTYEQYF,TGTGCCAGCAGCGCGGGACTAGCGGGCACCTACGAGCAGTACTTC
.,TRBV5-6,TRBD1,TRBJ1-5,CASSLQTGNQPQHF,TGTGCCAGCAGCTTGCAGACAGGGAATCAGCCCCAGCATTTT
once,TRBV18,TRBD2,TRBJ2-3,CASSPFRAGGMDTQYF,TGTGCCAGCTCACCTTTTCGAGCGGGAGGGATGGATACGCAGTATTTT
once,TRBV6-5,TRBD1,TRBJ1-3,CASSRGGQEHTIYF,TGTGCCAGCAGTCGGGGAGGACAGGAACACACCATATATTTT
.,TRBV2,.,TRBJ2-7,CASSDRSTYEQYF,TGTGCCAGCAGTGATAGGTCGACCTACGAGCAGTACTTC
.,TRBV7-9,TRBD2,TRBJ2-1,CASSLVLAGTEQFF,TGTGCCAGCAGCTTAGTACTAGCGGGCACTGAGCAGTTCTTC
.,TRBV15,.,TRBJ2-1,CATSRFPWRQQAAGRPYNEQFF,TGTGCCACCAGCAGATTCCCCTGGCGGCAACAGGCCGCAGGGAGACCCTACAATGAGCAGTTCTTC
once,TRBV5-6,.,TRBJ2-2,CASSLVTGISHTGELFF,TGTGCCAGCAGCTTGGTTACAGGGATAAGTCACACCGGGGAGCTGTTTTTT
few,TRBV9,.,TRBJ2-2,CASSVVSVNTGELFF,TGTGCCAGCAGCGTAGTGTCGGTGAACACCGGGGAGCTGTTTTTT
.,TRBV7-9,.,TRBJ1-5,CASSQNREQHF,TGTGCCAGCAGCCAGAATCGGGAGCAGCATTTT
.,TRBV6-1,TRBD1,TRBJ2-7,CASVWTGGVYEQYF,TGTGCCAGCGTCTGGACAGGGGGCGTATACGAGCAGTACTTC
.,TRBV7-8,TRBD1,TRBJ2-1,CASSFGQGSYNEQFF,TGTGCCAGCAGCTTTGGACAGGGCTCCTACAATGAGCAGTTCTTC
.,TRBV25-1,.,TRBJ2-1,CASSVGGYNEQFF,TGTGCCAGCAGTGTCGGGGGTTACAATGAGCAGTTCTTC
.,TRBV5-4,TRBD2,TRBJ2-5,CASSKGLAADQETQYF,TGTGCCAGCAGCAAAGGACTAGCGGCGGATCAAGAGACCCAGTACTTC
.,TRBV6-6,TRBD2,TRBJ2-1,CASRETSYNEQFF,TGTGCCTCGCGGGAGACATCCTACAATGAGCAGTTCTTC
.,TRBV4-3,.,TRBJ1-2,CASSQDQGAPPYGYTF,TGCGCCAGCAGCCAAGACCAGGGAGCGCCGCCCTATGGCTACACCTTC
.,TRBV29-1,.,TRBJ2-1,CSVEAAGLYNEQFF,TGCAGCGTTGAAGCGGCGGGTCTCTACAATGAGCAGTTCTTC
.,TRBV27,.,TRBJ2-2,CASSFHSPGLNTGELFF,TGTGCCAGCAGTTTTCACTCCCCCGGACTAAACACCGGGGAGCTGTTTTTT
few,TRBV9,.,TRBJ1-1,CASSVDGRRAFF,TGTGCCAGCAGCGTAGATGGACGTCGAGCTTTCTTT
.,TRBV7-2,.,TRBJ2-2,CASSPVGGGELFF,TGTGCCAGCAGCCCCGTCGGGGGCGGGGAGCTGTTTTTT
.,TRBV19,TRBD1,TRBJ2-7,CASSDDRDTYEQYF,TGTGCCAGTAGTGATGACAGGGACACCTACGAGCAGTACTTC
.,TRBV19,TRBD1,TRBJ1-2,CASSRARGVGGYTF,TGTGCCAGTAGTCGGGCCAGGGGGGTAGGTGGCTACACCTTC
.,TRBV6-5,TRBD2,TRBJ2-3,CASRLGALAGSTQYF,TGTGCCAGCAGACTCGGGGCGCTAGCGGGTTCTACGCAGTATTTT
.,TRBV10-3,.,TRBJ2-7,CAISESPSEGEQYF,TGTGCCATCAGTGAGTCCCCTTCCGAGGGCGAGCAGTACTTC
.,TRBV6-5,.,TRBJ2-3,CASRGLLSTDTQYF,TGTGCCAGCAGAGGACTATTAAGCACAGATACGCAGTATTTT
.,TRBV7-6,.,TRBJ2-7,CASSPQPGSYEQYF,TGTGCCAGCAGCCCGCAACCGGGATCCTACGAGCAGTACTTC
once,TRBV4-3,.,TRBJ2-6,CASGRTRPSGANVLTF,TGCGCTTCCGGGCGGACCCGACCCTCTGGGGCCAACGTCCTGACTTTC